These T cell receptor beta chains were read from a single sample in a study of T cells in Graves' hyperthyroidism and ophthalmopathy. Using its own MiXCR run on the multiplex PCR reads, TCRdb lists one record per CDR3 protein. The sample contains under 400,000 distinct CDR3 sequences, approximately 16% of which appear only once. The sample taken for sequencing was blood. The receptors were gathered from a man aged 25 to 45 with Graves' hyperthyroidism. The CDR3 runs from the conserved cysteine through the conserved F or W. Fields, in order: J gene, clone size, V gene, D gene, CDR3 DNA, CDR3 protein. The D gene is left open where the match is weak. Clone size, where shown, is once, few, many, or a class for clones that have expanded.

TRBJ2-3,few,TRBV19,-,TGTGCCAGTAAGTCGGAGGGCCTCACAGATACGCAGTATTTT,CASKSEGLTDTQYF
TRBJ2-5,many,TRBV2,-,TGTGCCAGCGCAGAGGGGACCCAGTACTTC,CASAEGTQYF
TRBJ2-7,many,TRBV12-3/TRBV12-4,-,TGTGCCAGCAGTTTATGGGGGAATGAGCAGTACTTC,CASSLWGNEQYF
TRBJ2-3,many,TRBV18,-,TGTGCCAGCTCACAGAGATGGACCTCCTTGGGCACAGATACGCAGTATTTT,CASSQRWTSLGTDTQYF
TRBJ1-1,-,TRBV29-1,-,TGCAGCGTCTTCGGACAGATTAACACTGAAGCTTTCTTT,CSVFGQINTEAFF
TRBJ2-5,many,TRBV7-2,-,TGTGCCAGTCGCGCCACAATGGGAGGGACCCAGTACTTC,CASRATMGGTQYF
TRBJ1-5,few,TRBV19,-,TGTGCCAGTACTCCAGTTAAGTATAGCAATCAGCCCCAGCATTTT,CASTPVKYSNQPQHF
TRBJ1-2,-,TRBV7-6,-,TGTGCCAGCAGCCCCAGACGGGATCCCCTAAGGAACTATGGCTACACCTTC,CASSPRRDPLRNYGYTF
TRBJ1-1,many,TRBV29-1,TRBD1,TGCAGCGCCCGACAGGGGCCTAACACTGAAGCTTTCTTT,CSARQGPNTEAFF
TRBJ2-7,-,TRBV19,-,TGTGCCAGTAGTATAACCGCAACCTGGGAGCAGTACTTC,CASSITATWEQYF
TRBJ2-1,many,TRBV30,-,TGTGCCTGGAGCTTTACAGACAATGAGCAGTTCTTC,CAWSFTDNEQFF
TRBJ2-1,many,TRBV28,-,TGTGCCAGCAGTTTAGGTTTCGAGGTCTACAATGAGCAGTTCTTC,CASSLGFEVYNEQFF
TRBJ2-7,-,TRBV19,TRBD1,TGTGCCAGTACCGGACAGGGTGGCTACGAGCAGTACTTC,CASTGQGGYEQYF
TRBJ1-2,once,TRBV20-1,-,TGCAGTGCTAGAGATAGTAGGGGACTAGACTATGGCTACACCTTC,CSARDSRGLDYGYTF
TRBJ1-5,few,TRBV4-1,-,TGCGCCAGCAGCCAAGAGACGGGGGGCAGGGGCAATCAGCCCCAGCATTTT,CASSQETGGRGNQPQHF
TRBJ2-1,many,TRBV24-1,-,TGTGCCACCAGTGATTTGGGGTCTAATGAGCAGTTCTTC,CATSDLGSNEQFF
TRBJ2-1,-,TRBV28,-,TGTGCCAGCAGTTTTTTGGTTAACAATGCGCAGTTCTTC,CASSFLVNNAQFF
TRBJ2-1,-,TRBV7-3,TRBD2,TGTGCCAGCAGCTTGGGTAGCGGGAGGGGTGAGCAGTTCTTC,CASSLGSGRGEQFF
TRBJ2-5,-,TRBV11-3,TRBD1,TGTGCCAGCAGCTTAGATAAACCGACAGGGTTGGAGACCCAGTACTTC,CASSLDKPTGLETQYF
TRBJ1-3,-,TRBV5-4,-,TGTGCCAGCAGCCGCTTGGGGACAAACACCATATATTTT,CASSRLGTNTIYF
TRBJ1-2,-,TRBV2,-,TGTGCCAGCCAAGAAGGTCCACAGAACTATGGCTACACCTTC,CASQEGPQNYGYTF
TRBJ2-5,many,TRBV12-3/TRBV12-4,-,TGTGCCAGCAGTTGGGCCACCGAAGAGACCCAGTACTTC,CASSWATEETQYF
TRBJ2-2,many,TRBV5-8,TRBD2,TGTGCCAGCAGCTTGGAAGTAGCGGGAGGCCCGGACACCGGGGAGCTGTTTTTT,CASSLEVAGGPDTGELFF
TRBJ2-3,many,TRBV11-2,TRBD2,TGTGCCAGCAGCGGACCTAGCGGGGATACGCAGTATTTT,CASSGPSGDTQYF
TRBJ2-7,few,TRBV29-1,TRBD1,TGCAGCGTTGGGACAGGGTCCTACGAGCAGTACTTC,CSVGTGSYEQYF
TRBJ2-1,many,TRBV28,-,TGTGCCAGCAGTTTCATCCCCAATGAGCAGTTCTTC,CASSFIPNEQFF
TRBJ2-3,many,TRBV12-3/TRBV12-4,-,TGTGCCAGCAGTTTCGGTTCAGGGCATGGAGATACGCAGTATTTT,CASSFGSGHGDTQYF
TRBJ2-3,-,TRBV7-3,TRBD2,TGTGCCAGCAGCTGGGCCGGGACTAGCGGGAGAAGTGGCACAGATACGCAGTATTTT,CASSWAGTSGRSGTDTQYF
TRBJ2-2,many,TRBV7-3,-,TGTGCCAGCAGCCCGCAGGGCAACACCGGGGAGCTGTTTTTT,CASSPQGNTGELFF
TRBJ1-2,many,TRBV6-1,TRBD1,TGTGCCACCCCCAAATCGACAGGGAACTATGGCTACACCTTC,CATPKSTGNYGYTF
TRBJ2-5,many,TRBV7-3,-,TGTGCCAGCAGCCCCAAAGGGGGGTCCAGGGAGACCCAGTACTTC,CASSPKGGSRETQYF
TRBJ2-7,few,TRBV24-1,-,TGTGCCACCAGTCAGTCGGATTACGAGCAGTACTTC,CATSQSDYEQYF
TRBJ2-3,many,TRBV20-1,TRBD1,TGCAGTGCTCCTGAGGACAGGCCGGACCGGGATACGCAGTATTTT,CSAPEDRPDRDTQYF
TRBJ1-6,few,TRBV3-1,-,TGTGCCAGCAGCCAAGGGGTAGGACAGTATAATTCACCCCTCCACTTT,CASSQGVGQYNSPLHF
TRBJ1-4,-,TRBV14,-,TGTGCCAGCGGAATACAGCTGCGGTTTAGTGAAAAACTGTTTTTT,CASGIQLRFSEKLFF
TRBJ2-2,-,TRBV6-5,-,TGTGCCAGCATTAGGACGGCGAACACCGGGGAGCTGTTTTTT,CASIRTANTGELFF
TRBJ1-1,-,TRBV2,-,TGTGCCAGCAGTGAGGAGGGGCCCCACACTGAAGCTTTCTTT,CASSEEGPHTEAFF
TRBJ1-2,many,TRBV2,-,TGTGCCAGCTGTCCTCGAGGCCCTTCACCGACCAACTATGGCTACACCTTC,CASCPRGPSPTNYGYTF
TRBJ2-3,-,TRBV5-6,-,TGTGCCAGCGCCAAGACTCCATTCACGACAGATACGCAGTATTTT,CASAKTPFTTDTQYF
TRBJ2-3,-,TRBV5-1,TRBD1,TGCGCCAGCAGCACGGAAGGGACAGGGGGCGAAGATACGCAGTATTTT,CASSTEGTGGEDTQYF
TRBJ2-2,-,TRBV20-1,-,TGCAGTGCTAGAGTTGATTGGGACCCGGGGACCGGGGAGCTGTTTTTT,CSARVDWDPGTGELFF
TRBJ1-5,many,TRBV18,TRBD1,TGTGCCAGCTCTCCCCGGCCAGGGGGGGAGCCCCAGCATTTT,CASSPRPGGEPQHF
TRBJ1-2,-,TRBV4-1,-,TGCGCCAGCAGCCAACATGAAGCTAACTATGGCTACACCTTC,CASSQHEANYGYTF
TRBJ2-3,many,TRBV12-3/TRBV12-4,TRBD2,TGTGCCAGCAGGGGGGGACTAGCGGGCCGCACAGATACGCAGTATTTT,CASRGGLAGRTDTQYF
TRBJ2-5,few,TRBV2,TRBD1,TGTGCCGGCAGAGAGGGACAGACACAGTACCAAGAGACCCAGTACTTC,CAGREGQTQYQETQYF
TRBJ2-3,few,TRBV9,-,TGTGCCAGCAGCCCATTCCGGGCCCTAGGCACAGATACGCAGTATTTT,CASSPFRALGTDTQYF
TRBJ2-1,many,TRBV3-1,-,TGTGCCAGCAGCCCCGGGACTCCTAATGAGCAGTTCTTC,CASSPGTPNEQFF
TRBJ2-5,few,TRBV5-5,TRBD1,TGTGCCAGCAGGATCGGACAGGGGCAAGAGACCCAGTACTTC,CASRIGQGQETQYF
TRBJ1-2,-,TRBV4-1,-,TGCGCCAGCAGCCAACCGACTAAGGGGCAGAGCTATGGCTACACCTTC,CASSQPTKGQSYGYTF